This TCR beta chain was observed in a study of blood T cell repertoires in COVID-19 (dated by TCRdb to about 2020). Describing the broader study: Samples from collaborators originated in the United States, Italy and Spain and spanned both the acute and convalescent phases of COVID-19. The material from the prospective study consisted of cDNA or gDNA derived from T cells, B-cell-depleted T cells, or PBMCs. Subjects who had been exposed to COVID-19, were actively infected with it, or had recovered from it provided the deeply sampled blood TCRbeta repertoires that made up the dataset. The repertoires were released in a freely available public database intended as a resource for research on the immune response to SARS-CoV-2. Samples came from the ongoing ImmuneRACE study (first 160 participants) plus 1,254 subjects from 6 global collaborators. Nearly every sample came with metadata listing a de-identified subject ID, COVID-19 status, age in years and sex. Where available, HLA class I and class II types were taken from metadata supplied by the sample provider and were not determined by assay-based typing. What the authors observed across the whole study: The amount of clinical and demographic metadata varied by source and participant and was provided uncurated.

V is trimmed back by 6 bases and J by 4 bases, and the junction contains 4 bases that no gene match accounts for. From cysteine to phenylalanine, the CDR3 is 14 amino acids long. Only the CDR3 DNA stays, 42 bases, in frame from base 1. Via the germline V gene, CDR1 is MGHRA and CDR2 YSYEKL. Of note for this clone: The antigen this receptor binds is unknown. It has no much larger one-base neighbor in the sample; base qualities were not kept.

One collaborating source in Seattle enrolled patients during active infection and followed them longitudinally through the course of disease. Whole blood was collected in K2EDTA tubes by collaborating institutions according to the institutions' own protocols. For TCRbeta analysis, collaborator samples were shipped as frozen whole blood, as isolated PBMCs, or as DNA extracted from either sample type. The immunoSEQ Assay, a bias-controlled multiplex PCR, was used to amplify TCRbeta CDR3 regions from genomic DNA. The original methods were these. Nucleated cell counts per sample were estimated from amplification of reference gene primers within the assay. To quantify the absolute abundance of each unique TCRbeta CDR3 rearrangement, sequence reads were collapsed and filtered. Productive Simpson clonality was computed per sample as the square root of Simpson's diversity index over productive rearrangements. TCRdb provides this immuneACCESS table in a form limited to in-frame rearrangements. Some clones are lacking; in checked studies, under half of them reflect an unresolved V gene, and why the rest are absent is not known. V and J calls and clone size are copied from that table; D and trimming were computed from the DNA. This sample gives some 70,000 clones in total; about 90% of them show up just once. Around 0.47% of the sample goes to the ten largest clones.

The chain employs TRBV4-1 and TRBJ1-5; the central 9 bases match TRBD1. The specimen was peripheral blood. This sequence was found in a man aged 45-65 years with COVID-19, enrolled during active disease. Read as DNA, the sequence is TGCGCCAGCAGTCGGACAGGGGAAAATCAGCCCCAGCATTTT. This sequence encodes CASSRTGENQPQHF.